Listed here is a single T cell receptor (beta chain). Germline V lookup: CDR1 DFQATT, CDR2 SNEGSKA (reference sequence). CDR3 length equals 15 residues. Trimming left V 6 bases short and J 2 bases short, with 20 bases between. This entry is derived from a study of CD8 T cells in Susac syndrome. RNA totalling roughly 0.45 to 1 ug underwent reverse transcription with random hexamers. Using its own MiXCR run on the immunoSEQ multiplex PCR reads, TCRdb lists one record per CDR3 protein. The repertoire has about 300,000 distinct CDR3 sequences, about 91% of them found once; the top ten carry over 0.065%. The sequencing input was CD4+ T cells from PBMCs. This chain joins TRBV20-1 and TRBJ2-7; D assignment may be TRBD1 or TRBD2 (5 bases each). This receptor was identified in a human donor with multiple sclerosis. The CDR3 coding sequence is TGCAGTGCGCTCCTTCCGGGGCTCTCCCCCTACGAGCAGTACTTC. Translating it yields CSALLPGLSPYEQYF.